Listed below are T cell receptor beta chains from one sample, sequenced in a study of PD-1 and CTLA-4 blockade in melanoma. The assay was immunoSEQ multiplex PCR, and TCRdb's table has in-frame clones only and misses some. The data hold about 31,000 clones, with around 93% observed a single time. The sequencing here drew on CD8+ T cells from peripheral blood, taken from a patient given anti-PD-1 treatment. Every receptor here comes from a human donor with melanoma. Each CDR3 is given with its conserved first and last residue. Fields, in order: V gene, J gene, D gene, clone size, CDR3 DNA, CDR3 protein. D genes are given only for firm matches. Expanded clones get a size class; other rows say once, few or many, or leave the size out.

V gene: TRBV12-3/TRBV12-4; J gene: TRBJ1-4; D gene: NA; clone size: NA; CDR3 DNA: TGTGCCAGCGGGGTGACTAATGAAAAACTGTTTTTT; CDR3 protein: CASGVTNEKLFF
V gene: TRBV11-2; J gene: TRBJ2-7; D gene: TRBD2; clone size: once; CDR3 DNA: TGTGCCAGCAGCTTGGCTAGCGGGAGCCACGAGCAGTACTTC; CDR3 protein: CASSLASGSHEQYF
V gene: TRBV10-3; J gene: TRBJ2-1; D gene: NA; clone size: NA; CDR3 DNA: TGTGCCATCAGTGAATTCGGGACTGGGGAGCAGTTCTTC; CDR3 protein: CAISEFGTGEQFF
V gene: TRBV28; J gene: TRBJ1-5; D gene: NA; clone size: NA; CDR3 DNA: TGTGCCAGCAGTCCCGCCAGATACAATCAGCCCCAGCATTTT; CDR3 protein: CASSPARYNQPQHF
V gene: TRBV29-1; J gene: TRBJ2-3; D gene: NA; clone size: NA; CDR3 DNA: TGCAGCGTTGTGGACTACGAGGGACAGGATACGCAGTATTTT; CDR3 protein: CSVVDYEGQDTQYF
V gene: TRBV5-4; J gene: TRBJ1-1; D gene: NA; clone size: NA; CDR3 DNA: TGTGCCAGCAGTACTCCGGGCCTTGATCTAGCTTTCTTT; CDR3 protein: CASSTPGLDLAFF
V gene: TRBV27; J gene: TRBJ1-5; D gene: TRBD1; clone size: NA; CDR3 DNA: TGTGCCAGCAGTTTGGGACAGCTCAATCAGCCCCAGCATTTT; CDR3 protein: CASSLGQLNQPQHF
V gene: TRBV19; J gene: TRBJ1-1; D gene: NA; clone size: NA; CDR3 DNA: TGTGCCAGTAGTATAGATGCGGGCCCGAACACTGAAGCTTTCTTT; CDR3 protein: CASSIDAGPNTEAFF
V gene: TRBV27; J gene: TRBJ2-3; D gene: NA; clone size: NA; CDR3 DNA: TGTGCCAGCAGTTTATATAGGGGCACAGATACGCAGTATTTT; CDR3 protein: CASSLYRGTDTQYF
V gene: TRBV6-7; J gene: TRBJ1-2; D gene: NA; clone size: once; CDR3 DNA: TGTGCCAGCAGTTACCCGACGGTGAACTATGGCTACACCTTC; CDR3 protein: CASSYPTVNYGYTF
V gene: TRBV4-2; J gene: TRBJ1-1; D gene: NA; clone size: NA; CDR3 DNA: TGTGCCAGCAGCCAAGATTCGGGGGCTACTGAAGCTTTCTTT; CDR3 protein: CASSQDSGATEAFF
V gene: TRBV27; J gene: TRBJ1-1; D gene: NA; clone size: NA; CDR3 DNA: TGTGCCAGCAGTACGGGGTTGGGCACTGAAGCTTTCTTT; CDR3 protein: CASSTGLGTEAFF
V gene: TRBV6-5; J gene: TRBJ1-5; D gene: TRBD1; clone size: NA; CDR3 DNA: TGTGCCAGCTTCCTGACAGGGAGTGATCAGCCCCAGCATTTT; CDR3 protein: CASFLTGSDQPQHF
V gene: TRBV5-1; J gene: TRBJ1-2; D gene: TRBD1; clone size: NA; CDR3 DNA: TGCGCCAGCAGCCCGGGACAGGGAACGGGAAACTATGGCTACACCTTC; CDR3 protein: CASSPGQGTGNYGYTF
V gene: TRBV5-5; J gene: TRBJ2-7; D gene: TRBD2; clone size: NA; CDR3 DNA: TGTGCCAGCAGCTCGACCTGGACTAGTATCTACGAGCAGTACTTC; CDR3 protein: CASSSTWTSIYEQYF
V gene: TRBV15; J gene: TRBJ1-4; D gene: TRBD1; clone size: NA; CDR3 DNA: TGTGCCACCAGCAGAGGGGACAGGGAGAATGAAAAACTGTTTTTT; CDR3 protein: CATSRGDRENEKLFF
V gene: TRBV11-2; J gene: TRBJ1-5; D gene: NA; clone size: NA; CDR3 DNA: TGTGCCAGCAGCTTATCAGGGATTCATCAGCCCCAGCATTTT; CDR3 protein: CASSLSGIHQPQHF
V gene: TRBV12-3/TRBV12-4; J gene: TRBJ2-1; D gene: NA; clone size: NA; CDR3 DNA: TGTGCCAGCACCCTCTACAATGAGCAGTTCTTC; CDR3 protein: CASTLYNEQFF
V gene: TRBV5-1; J gene: TRBJ1-1; D gene: NA; clone size: NA; CDR3 DNA: TGCGCCAGCAGCTCCAACCGGGACGCTGTAAGGACTGAAGCTTTCTTT; CDR3 protein: CASSSNRDAVRTEAFF
V gene: TRBV19; J gene: TRBJ2-1; D gene: TRBD2; clone size: NA; CDR3 DNA: TGTGCCAGTACGATGGGACTAGCGGGAGGCAATGAGCAGTTCTTC; CDR3 protein: CASTMGLAGGNEQFF
V gene: TRBV12-3/TRBV12-4; J gene: TRBJ1-5; D gene: NA; clone size: medium-sized; CDR3 DNA: TGTGCCAGCAGCCGGAGTTTGAGTCAGCCCCAGCATTTT; CDR3 protein: CASSRSLSQPQHF
V gene: TRBV9; J gene: TRBJ2-1; D gene: NA; clone size: NA; CDR3 DNA: TGTGCCAGCAGCGAAGGACGGTTGGACAATGAGCAGTTCTTC; CDR3 protein: CASSEGRLDNEQFF
V gene: TRBV4-2; J gene: TRBJ2-3; D gene: TRBD2; clone size: NA; CDR3 DNA: TGTGCCAGCAGCAAGACAAGCGGGGATGGCACAGATACGCAGTATTTT; CDR3 protein: CASSKTSGDGTDTQYF
V gene: TRBV27; J gene: TRBJ1-5; D gene: TRBD1; clone size: few; CDR3 DNA: TGTGCCAGCAGCATGACAGGGGATCAGCCCCAGCATTTT; CDR3 protein: CASSMTGDQPQHF
V gene: TRBV6-5; J gene: TRBJ1-1; D gene: TRBD1; clone size: NA; CDR3 DNA: TGTGCCAGCAGTAAAACAGGGGGTCTCGAAGCTTTCTTT; CDR3 protein: CASSKTGGLEAFF
V gene: TRBV25-1; J gene: TRBJ1-1; D gene: TRBD1; clone size: NA; CDR3 DNA: TGTGCCAGCTCCGGGACAGGGGGCTCGGGGACTGAAGCTTTCTTT; CDR3 protein: CASSGTGGSGTEAFF
V gene: TRBV19; J gene: TRBJ2-7; D gene: NA; clone size: NA; CDR3 DNA: TGTGCCAGTAGTATGTGGTCCAACTCCTACGAGCAGTACTTC; CDR3 protein: CASSMWSNSYEQYF
V gene: TRBV12-1; J gene: TRBJ1-5; D gene: NA; clone size: few; CDR3 DNA: TGTGCCAGCACCTTACTACGAAGTGGGCGGCAGCCCCAGCATTTT; CDR3 protein: CASTLLRSGRQPQHF
V gene: TRBV30; J gene: TRBJ1-2; D gene: NA; clone size: NA; CDR3 DNA: TGTGCCTGGAGTGTACTCAAGGAGGGGGATGGCTACACCTTC; CDR3 protein: CAWSVLKEGDGYTF
V gene: TRBV5-4; J gene: TRBJ1-1; D gene: NA; clone size: NA; CDR3 DNA: TGTGCCAGCAGCAGGGACGGGAACACTGAAGCTTTCTTT; CDR3 protein: CASSRDGNTEAFF
V gene: TRBV27; J gene: TRBJ2-7; D gene: TRBD1; clone size: NA; CDR3 DNA: TGTGCCAGCAGCCCTTACGGGACAGGGCGGGGCGAGCAGTACTTC; CDR3 protein: CASSPYGTGRGEQYF
V gene: TRBV5-5; J gene: TRBJ2-7; D gene: TRBD1; clone size: NA; CDR3 DNA: TGTGCCAGCAGCTTCACCCAGGGGACAGCCTACGAGCAGTACTTC; CDR3 protein: CASSFTQGTAYEQYF
V gene: TRBV7-9; J gene: TRBJ2-2; D gene: NA; clone size: NA; CDR3 DNA: TGTGCCAGCAGCTTCCAGGGGAGCACCGGGGAGCTGTTTTTT; CDR3 protein: CASSFQGSTGELFF
V gene: TRBV24-1; J gene: TRBJ1-5; D gene: NA; clone size: NA; CDR3 DNA: TGTGCCACCAGTGATTTGTCGGGTAATCAGCCCCAGCATTTT; CDR3 protein: CATSDLSGNQPQHF
V gene: TRBV28; J gene: TRBJ2-3; D gene: NA; clone size: NA; CDR3 DNA: TGTGCCAGCAGTTCCATCGACACAGATACGCAGTATTTT; CDR3 protein: CASSSIDTDTQYF
V gene: TRBV7-9; J gene: TRBJ1-1; D gene: NA; clone size: NA; CDR3 DNA: TGTGCCAGCGGGAAGGGGGTTGACACTGAAGCTTTCTTT; CDR3 protein: CASGKGVDTEAFF
V gene: TRBV5-4; J gene: TRBJ2-3; D gene: NA; clone size: few; CDR3 DNA: TGTGCCAGCAGCTTTGGGGTCGATACGCAGTATTTT; CDR3 protein: CASSFGVDTQYF
V gene: TRBV7-8; J gene: TRBJ1-5; D gene: NA; clone size: NA; CDR3 DNA: TGTGCCAGCAGTTCACCGCCTGAGCCCCAGCATTTT; CDR3 protein: CASSSPPEPQHF
V gene: TRBV5-1; J gene: TRBJ2-7; D gene: NA; clone size: NA; CDR3 DNA: TGCGCCAGCCCCCCAGGCCGAACCTACGAGCAGTACTTC; CDR3 protein: CASPPGRTYEQYF
V gene: TRBV7-9; J gene: TRBJ2-5; D gene: TRBD2; clone size: NA; CDR3 DNA: TGTGCCAGCAGCTCGCCGGAACGGGAGGGCCGTAATGGGGAGACCCAGTACTTC; CDR3 protein: CASSSPEREGRNGETQYF